The clone carrying this T cell receptor beta chain has at least ten counts. Unique molecular identifiers were incorporated during preparation of the TCRbeta library. TCRdb reprocessed the PCR reads with MiXCR, giving one entry per CDR3 protein. The repertoire has hundreds of thousands of distinct CDR3 sequences, roughly 11% of them found once; the top ten carry under 30%. These data belong to a study of T-cell reconstitution after alpha-beta-depleted transplantation in children. Germline V gene sequence: CDR1 DFQATT, CDR2 SNEGSKA (reference sequence). V dropped 2 bases and J dropped 7; count of bases not matched to a gene: 6. The CDR3 loop spans 15 amino acids.

This chain connects TRBV20-1 to TRBJ1-5, with 12 bases fitting TRBD1. This TCR was sampled from a child younger than two with acute myeloid leukemia, due to receive a stem cell transplant. The material was PBMCs, obtained before TCRalphabeta/CD19-depleted stem cell transplant. The CDR3 region is CSARYGTGGWQPQHF. The CDR3 bases are TGCAGTGCTAGATACGGGACAGGGGGCTGGCAGCCCCAGCATTTT.